The rows below give T cell receptor beta chains drawn from one sample of a study of regulatory T cells in long-lasting Graves disease. TCRdb analysed the multiplex PCR reads with MiXCR anew, one entry per CDR3 protein. The sample comprises a few hundred thousand distinct CDR3 sequences, roughly 17% of which are singletons, and 30% rests with the top ten. The same sample was also studied in work on T cells in Graves' hyperthyroidism and ophthalmopathy.

This specimen was peripheral blood mononuclear cells (PBMCs), taken at new diagnosis, from a patient treated with antithyroid drugs. The receptor source for this set is a man between 40 and 49 years old with Graves disease. Each CDR3 is given with its conserved first and last residue. The D gene is left open where the match is weak. Some rows have no size entry. The others give once, few or many, or a class for an expanded clone.

J gene	D gene	clone size	V gene	CDR3 DNA	CDR3 protein
TRBJ1-1	.	once	TRBV28	TGTGCCAGCAGTAAACAGCCGAACACTGAAGCTTTCTTT	CASSKQPNTEAFF
TRBJ2-1	.	many	TRBV7-8	TGTGCCAGCAGTTTCTGGGATGAGCAGTTCTTC	CASSFWDEQFF
TRBJ2-3	TRBD2	many	TRBV6-1	TGTGCCAGCACCTCAGCGGGGACAGATACGCAGTATTTT	CASTSAGTDTQYF
TRBJ2-3	.	many	TRBV18	TGTGCCAGCTCACCACCGGGTCTAGATACGCAGTATTTT	CASSPPGLDTQYF
TRBJ2-7	TRBD1	many	TRBV6-1	TGTGCCAGCAGAAGATATGGGACAGGGTCCTACGAGCAGTACTTC	CASRRYGTGSYEQYF
TRBJ1-2	.	many	TRBV30	TGTGCCTGGAGTGTAGGAACTAACTATGGCTACACCTTC	CAWSVGTNYGYTF
TRBJ2-3	.	many	TRBV7-2	TGTGCCAGCACCTTAGCGAATCACAACACAGATACGCAGTATTTT	CASTLANHNTDTQYF
TRBJ2-7	TRBD1	few	TRBV4-1	TGCGCCAGCAGCCAAGCTAGTGGGACAGGGGGCGAGCAGTACTTC	CASSQASGTGGEQYF
TRBJ2-1	.	many	TRBV7-2	TGTGCCAGCAGCTTACTTGTCAGGGACAATGAGCAGTTCTTC	CASSLLVRDNEQFF
TRBJ2-1	TRBD2	.	TRBV7-8	TGTGCCAGCAGCTTACTGGGACTAGCGGACAATGAGCAGTTCTTC	CASSLLGLADNEQFF
TRBJ2-2	.	few	TRBV19	TGTGCCAGTAGAGTCGGGACGAACACCGGGGAGCTGTTTTTT	CASRVGTNTGELFF
TRBJ1-6	.	few	TRBV9	TGTGCCAGCAGTTTTACTCCGGGGGATAATTCACCCCTCCACTTT	CASSFTPGDNSPLHF
TRBJ2-5	TRBD1	many	TRBV10-3	TGTGCCACCCGGACAGGGGGGGCTCAAGAGACCCAGTACTTC	CATRTGGAQETQYF
TRBJ2-1	.	.	TRBV5-1	TGTGTCAGCAGCCAGGACGTCTACAATGAGCAGTTCTTC	CVSSQDVYNEQFF
TRBJ1-6	.	many	TRBV7-9	TGTGCCAGCAGCAAGGACAGCTATAATTCACCCCTCCACTTT	CASSKDSYNSPLHF
TRBJ2-1	TRBD1	many	TRBV5-4	TGTGCCAGCAGCTCAAAGATGGACAGGGGGAAGGTCAATGAGCAGTTCTTC	CASSSKMDRGKVNEQFF
TRBJ2-7	TRBD1	many	TRBV29-1	TGCAGCGTTGAGGTGACAGGGAGAGGGGAGCAGTACTTC	CSVEVTGRGEQYF
TRBJ2-3	.	many	TRBV29-1	TGCAGCGTTGTCAGGGTCGCGGATACGCAGTATTTT	CSVVRVADTQYF
TRBJ2-2	.	.	TRBV19	TGTGCCAGTAGTGGACACCGGAGGGACACCGGGGAGCTGTTTTTT	CASSGHRRDTGELFF
TRBJ2-2	TRBD2	few	TRBV30	TGTGCCTGGAGTTGGGGCGGGGGGGGCGTCGGGGAGCTGTTTTTT	CAWSWGGGGVGELFF
TRBJ1-1	TRBD1	many	TRBV2	TGTGCCAGCACGACAGGGTCGAACACTGAAGCTTTCTTT	CASTTGSNTEAFF
TRBJ1-1	.	many	TRBV11-2	TGTGCCAGCAGCTTATTCCCTAACATGAACACTGAAGCTTTCTTT	CASSLFPNMNTEAFF
TRBJ1-6	.	many	TRBV2	TGTGCCAGCAGGGCTGACAGGAGCTCCTATAATTCACCCCTCCACTTT	CASRADRSSYNSPLHF
TRBJ1-1	.	many	TRBV18	TGTGCCAGCTCACCAATGTTGAACACTGAAGCTTTCTTT	CASSPMLNTEAFF
TRBJ1-5	.	few	TRBV7-9	TGTGCCAGCAGCCGGGCAGGGTGGTCTCAGCCCCAGCATTTT	CASSRAGWSQPQHF
TRBJ2-5	TRBD2	many	TRBV7-9	TGTGCCAGCAGCTTAGGCGGGGGAGTCCAAGAGACCCAGTACTTC	CASSLGGGVQETQYF
TRBJ2-3	TRBD1	many	TRBV5-1	TGCGCCAGCAGCGGGGGACAGCGCACAGATACGCAGTATTTT	CASSGGQRTDTQYF
TRBJ1-5	.	many	TRBV12-3/TRBV12-4	TGTGCCAGCAGTTTCAGGTCCGCGAGCAATCAGCCCCAGCATTTT	CASSFRSASNQPQHF
TRBJ1-1	.	.	TRBV6-9	TGTGCCAGCAGTTACTCCGTGGTTATGAACACTGAAGCTTTCTTT	CASSYSVVMNTEAFF
TRBJ2-7	.	.	TRBV12-3/TRBV12-4	TGTGCCAGCAGCTCGGGGGGCGGCGAGCAGTACTTC	CASSSGGGEQYF
TRBJ2-5	.	many	TRBV2	TGTGCCAGCAGCGCAGGGTTTTGGGAGACCCAGTACTTC	CASSAGFWETQYF
TRBJ2-3	TRBD1	many	TRBV12-3/TRBV12-4	TGTGCCAGCAGTTTCCCTACAGGGGCTAGCACAGATACGCAGTATTTT	CASSFPTGASTDTQYF
TRBJ2-7	.	few	TRBV7-2	TGTGCCAGCAGCCTATTTCTGGCCACGTCCGAGCAGTACTTC	CASSLFLATSEQYF
TRBJ1-5	.	many	TRBV18	TGTGCCAGCTCACCATCCGTGACACTGGATCAGCCCCAGCATTTT	CASSPSVTLDQPQHF
TRBJ1-1	.	.	TRBV7-9	TGTGCCAGCAGCTTACAAATGCCCCCGGCAGAGGCTTTCTTT	CASSLQMPPAEAFF
TRBJ1-2	.	many	TRBV18	TGTGCCAGCTCATCCCGAGGAGCGGGCGGCTACACCTTC	CASSSRGAGGYTF
TRBJ2-3	TRBD2	few	TRBV7-9	TGTGCCAGCAGCCCAGGATTAGCGGGGGATCTTAGCACAGATACGCAGTATTTT	CASSPGLAGDLSTDTQYF